These 5 T cell receptor beta chains were sequenced from one sample in a study of CD8+CD57+ T cells in acquired aplastic anemia (dated by TCRdb to between 2017 and 2018). TCRdb lists the instrument as Illumina HiSeq 2000. Genomic DNA served as template for TCR beta VDJ combination and CDR3 sequence profiling. Using fastp at Q25 and MiXCR, TCRdb reprocessed the public reads and kept productive beta chains. CDR3 protein sequences are deduplicated, and each keeps its most common genes and DNA. Across this sample there are under 250,000 distinct CDR3 sequences, with 30% to 35% seen only once. The ten top clones hold 0.9% to 1.2% of the sample. The sequenced sample consisted of sorted CD4+, CD8+, or CD8+CD57+ T cells (not recorded which) from PBMCs. These TCRs come from a human donor in good health, serving as a control.

There are many counts of this clonotype. The V and J genes are TRBV5-1 and TRBJ1-4; no definite D call. V lost 0 bases, J lost 0 bases, and 3 bases lay in between. The CDR3 runs to 14 residues. Per germline, CDR1 SGHRS and CDR2 YFSETQ. The CDR3 DNA is TGCGCCAGCAGCTTGGGGGCAACTAATGAAAAACTGTTTTTT. It encodes CASSLGATNEKLFF.

In the case of this clonotype: It may be a read error: a sequence one base away is much more abundant. CDR3 sequence reads: CASSTTPGASGFF. CDR3 nucleotides: TGTGCCAGCAGCACCACACCCGGGGCTAGTGGATTCTTC. The chain couples TRBV7-3 to TRBJ2-1, with D possibly called TRBD1 or TRBD2 (5 bases each). Deletions cut 5 bases from V and 16 bases from J, with 21 bases between. Germline V gene lookup returns CDR1 SGHTA and CDR2 FQGTGA. There are 13 residues in the CDR3. Combining the CDR3 with reference TRBV7-3 and TRBJ2-1 gives the whole variable domain GAGVSQTPSNKVTEKGKYVELRCDPISGHTALYWYRQSLGQGPEFLIYFQGTGAADDSGLPNDRFFAVRPEGSVSTLKIQRTERGDSAVYLCASSTTPGASGFFGPGTRLTVL.

The chain joins TRBV11-1 to TRBJ1-1; weak D call: TRBD1 (6 bases). Looked up from germline, CDR1 is SGHAT and CDR2 is FQDESV (reference sequence). V was clipped by 1 base and J by 4 bases, with 19 bases between them. The CDR3 totals 17 residues. CDR3 bases: TGTGCCAGCAGCTTAGTCCTCACGGGAGGGGGGACCACTGAAGCTTTCTTT. It encodes CASSLVLTGGGTTEAFF.

This clonotype was seen once. The chain joins TRBV2 to TRBJ2-1; D is tentatively TRBD1 or TRBD2 (6 bases each). Trimming left V 6 bases short and J 10 bases short, with 16 bases between. CDR1 and CDR2 (germline): SNHLY, FYNNEI. The CDR3 spans 13 residues. The CDR3: CASSEVGGREQFF. The DNA of the CDR3 is TGTGCCAGCAGCGAGGTGGGGGGCCGGGAGCAGTTCTTC.

Many counts were recorded for this clonotype. The chain recombines TRBV20-1 with TRBJ2-5; D not resolved. Germline loops: CDR1 DFQATT, CDR2 SNEGSKA (reference sequence). The germline V and J ends were trimmed by 0 bases and 3 bases, with 8 bases remaining between them. The CDR3 is 13 residues long. The CDR3 sequence: CSAREQIKETQYF. CDR3 DNA sequence: TGCAGTGCTAGAGAGCAGATAAAAGAGACCCAGTACTTC.